The table lists the clone carrying this T cell receptor beta chain with many counts. Its antigen is still unknown. This record belongs to a study of glioma-infiltrating T cells. Study findings and constraints: Very few CDR3 sequences were shared between tissue and blood. Tissue-blood divergence was below expectation in non-neoplastic patients, above in gliomas.

CDR1 is LNHDA, CDR2 SQIVND, per germline (reference sequence). V was pared by 5 bases and J by 3 bases, with 13 bases between. CDR3 length: 14 amino acids. TCR alpha and beta CDR3 regions were amplified from RNA using iRepertoire nested multiplex PCR. Tissue mRNA or PBMC total RNA, 100-400 ng, went into one-step reverse transcription and amplification. TCRdb itself ran the multiplex PCR reads through MiXCR, one entry per CDR3 protein. The sample contains about 190,000 distinct CDR3 sequences, approximately 30% of which appear only once. V is TRBV19 and J is TRBJ1-1; D is uncertain. This receptor was identified in a human donor with low-grade glioma or glioblastoma, undergoing nonglioma brain surgery, or in good health (not recorded which). The source material was glioma tissue, nonneoplastic brain tissue, or PBMCs (not recorded which). CDR3 protein: CASSLQERYTEAFF. In DNA, the CDR3 is TGTGCCAGTAGTCTCCAGGAGCGGTACACTGAAGCTTTCTTT.